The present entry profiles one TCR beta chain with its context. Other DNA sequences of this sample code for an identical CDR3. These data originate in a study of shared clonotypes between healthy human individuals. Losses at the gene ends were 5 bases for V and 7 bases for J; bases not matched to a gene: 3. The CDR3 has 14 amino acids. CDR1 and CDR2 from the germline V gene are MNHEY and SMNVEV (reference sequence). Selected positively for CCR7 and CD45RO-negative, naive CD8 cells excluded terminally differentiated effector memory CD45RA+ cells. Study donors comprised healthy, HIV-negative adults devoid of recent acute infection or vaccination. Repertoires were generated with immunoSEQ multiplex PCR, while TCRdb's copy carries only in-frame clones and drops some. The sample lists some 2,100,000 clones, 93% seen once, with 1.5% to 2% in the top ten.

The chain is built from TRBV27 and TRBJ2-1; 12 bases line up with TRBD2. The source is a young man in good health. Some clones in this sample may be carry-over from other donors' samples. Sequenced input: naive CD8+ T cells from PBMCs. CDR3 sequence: CASSTLAGGNEQFF. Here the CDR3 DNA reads TGTGCCAGCAGTACACTAGCGGGAGGTAATGAGCAGTTCTTC.